The next 16 T cell receptor beta chains were all read from a single sample in a study of cytomegalovirus exposure and HLA in healthy donors. Use of 60 Vbeta and 13 Jbeta primers characterized the PCR. Here immunoSEQ multiplex PCR was the method, and the copy in TCRdb shows in-frame clones only, minus some. The data hold fewer than 60,000 clones, with around 50% observed a single time. Sample: PBMCs. The receptors here all came from a human donor in good health.

The chain employs TRBV19 and TRBJ1-2; D not resolved. Trimming pared 6 bases from V and 0 bases from J, leaving 11 bases between. Germline loops: CDR1 LNHDA, CDR2 SQIVND (reference sequence). CDR3 length: 14 residues. The CDR3 sequence is CASSGRLANYGYTF. CDR3 bases: TGTGCCAGTAGCGGGAGATTAGCTAACTATGGCTACACCTTC.

This clone came up a few times. J is TRBJ2-6 and V is TRBV5-1; D is perhaps TRBD1 (6 bases). This CDR3 is 18 amino acids long. Germline V lookup: CDR1 SGHRS, CDR2 YFSETQ. Deletions cut 2 bases from V and 0 bases from J, with 15 bases between. In DNA form, the CDR3 reads TGCGCCAGCAGCTTAAGGGGGACACTGAGCTCTGGGGCCAACGTCCTGACTTTC. It translates to CASSLRGTLSSGANVLTF.

This sequence joins TRBV6-5 and TRBJ1-6, with 10 bases identical to TRBD1. Germline assignment: CDR1 MNHEY and CDR2 SVGAGI. This CDR3 spans 15 amino acids. The junction had 13 bases not matched to a gene; V was cut back by 6 bases and J by 14 bases. The DNA for the CDR3 is TGTGCCAGCAGCCCGGGACAGGGGAGAATGATGGCCCTCCACTTT. As protein: CASSPGQGRMMALHF.

The chain joins TRBV4-1 to TRBJ1-1; 8 nucleotides agree with TRBD1. V lost 5 bases and J lost 7; bases outside the gene matches: 6. Germline CDR1 MGHRA, CDR2 YSYEKL. There are 13 residues in the CDR3. CDR3 coding DNA: TGCGCCAGCAGCTTAGGACAGGGTGTTGAAGCTTTCTTT. Translated: CASSLGQGVEAFF.

V and J are TRBV30 and TRBJ2-3, with 8 bases matching TRBD2. CDR3 size: 14 residues. Germline V lookup: CDR1 GTSNPN, CDR2 SVGIG (reference sequence). V gave up 6 bases and J gave up 1 base; unmatched junction bases: 6. The CDR3 sequence is CACYRRGGTDTQYF. The CDR3 region has the DNA TGTGCCTGTTACAGGCGGGGGGGCACAGATACGCAGTATTTT.

The chain uses TRBV10-1 and TRBJ2-1; the match to TRBD1 covers 7 bases. The CDR3 sequence is 14 residues long. J gave up 4 bases and V 6 bases, and 6 bases lay outside the gene matches. CDR1 WNHNN and CDR2 SYGVQD come from the germline V gene (reference sequence). The CDR3 here is CASSLTGTYNEQFF. In nucleotides, the CDR3 is TGCGCCAGCAGCCTGACAGGGACGTACAATGAGCAGTTCTTC.

This clone has only a few counts. The chain joins TRBV11-3 to TRBJ2-7, with 12 bases matching TRBD2. The CDR3 loop spans 19 amino acids. V trimming: 5 bases; J trimming: 5 bases; junction bases outside the gene matches: 19. In germline, CDR1 is SGHNT, CDR2 YENEEA. The chain's CDR3 is CASSQGGLRLAGGLDEQYF. The DNA for the CDR3 is TGTGCCAGCAGCCAAGGAGGGCTCCGGCTAGCGGGGGGGCTCGACGAGCAGTACTTC.

The J gene is TRBJ2-2, the V gene TRBV5-1; 7 bases are shared with TRBD2. V trimming: 2 bases; J trimming: 5 bases; junction bases outside the gene matches: 0. The CDR3 covers 13 residues. Germline CDR1 reads SGHRS; CDR2 reads YFSETQ. Here the CDR3 reads CASSFGGTGELFF. As DNA, the CDR3 is TGCGCCAGCAGCTTCGGGGGGACCGGGGAGCTGTTTTTT.

The chain is built from TRBV5-1 and TRBJ2-7, with a possible D match to TRBD1 (7 bases). CDR1 and CDR2 from the germline V gene are SGHRS and YFSETQ. This CDR3 comprises 16 residues. V lost 7 bases and J lost 4, with 24 bases in between. The CDR3 loop is CASGEYQQGRIYEQYF. DNA of the CDR3: TGCGCCAGCGGGGAATATCAACAGGGGAGGATATACGAGCAGTACTTC.

The V and J genes are TRBV18 and TRBJ2-7; no reliable D call. CDR3 size: 15 residues. Per the germline V gene, CDR1 is KGHSH and CDR2 is LQKENI. V dropped 0 bases and J dropped 3 bases, with 12 bases sitting between them. Here the CDR3 reads CASSPPSSIGYEQYF. The CDR3 DNA reads TGTGCCAGCTCACCACCTTCCTCCATCGGCTACGAGCAGTACTTC.

J is TRBJ2-5 and V is TRBV10-3; D not resolved. Germline CDR1 ENHRY, CDR2 SYGVKD. Trimming removed 4 bases from V and 5 bases from J, with 11 bases in between. This CDR3 spans 13 amino acids. The CDR3 sequence is CAISADSFETQYF. The DNA for the CDR3 is TGTGCCATCAGTGCGGATAGCTTCGAGACCCAGTACTTC.

CDR3 DNA: TGCAGCGTTCTCGACAGGGGCGGAGGAAACACCATATATTTT. This encodes CSVLDRGGGNTIYF. The V call is TRBV29-1, the J call TRBJ1-3, with 8 bases lining up with TRBD1. V lost 5 bases, J lost 4 bases, and 7 bases stayed unmatched. The CDR3 has 14 amino acids. The germline CDR1 and CDR2 sequences are SQVTM and ANQGSEA. The full variable domain, with the rest looked up from reference TRBV29-1 and TRBJ1-3, is SAVISQKPSRDICQRGTSLTIQCQVDSQVTMMFWYRQQPGQSLTLIATANQGSEATYESGFVIDKFPISRPNLTFSTLTVSNMSPEDSSIYLCSVLDRGGGNTIYFGEGSWLTVV.

The rearrangement uses TRBV19 and TRBJ1-2; D might be TRBD1 (5 bases). Trimming took 6 bases from V and 2 from J, leaving 16 bases between them. This CDR3 region has 15 residues. Germline CDR1 and CDR2: LNHDA and SQIVND (reference sequence). Written as DNA, the CDR3 is TGTGCCAGTAGGGCCCCCAAACAGGTGAACTATGGCTACACCTTC. This encodes CASRAPKQVNYGYTF.

A few counts support this clone. The gene calls are TRBV15 and TRBJ1-4; a weak D match, TRBD1 (5 bases). The germline gives CDR1 LNHNV, CDR2 YYDKDF (reference sequence). Trimming removed 3 bases from V and 7 bases from J, with 9 bases in between. This CDR3 has 13 residues. This CDR3 reads CATSRTVVEKLFF. In nucleotides, the CDR3 is TGTGCCACCAGCAGGACAGTGGTTGAAAAACTGTTTTTT.

The chain uses TRBV28 and TRBJ1-6; TRBD1 is a possible D gene (5 bases). There are 15 residues in the CDR3. Trimming removed 6 bases from V and 10 bases from J, with 19 bases in between. The germline V gene encodes CDR1 MDHEN and CDR2 SYDVKM. The CDR3 loop is CASSSGQGIGSPLHF. CDR3 DNA sequence: TGTGCCAGCAGCTCCGGCCAGGGTATTGGATCACCCCTCCACTTT.

This sequence joins TRBV10-1 and TRBJ2-1, with D hard to call. Germline loops: CDR1 WNHNN, CDR2 SYGVQD (reference sequence). CDR3 length: 14 amino acids. The V and J ends lost 10 bases and 6 bases respectively, with 19 bases between them. CDR3 nucleotides: TGCGCCACCCTATACCGGGTGGCTTGCAATGAGCAGTTCTTC. As protein: CATLYRVACNEQFF.